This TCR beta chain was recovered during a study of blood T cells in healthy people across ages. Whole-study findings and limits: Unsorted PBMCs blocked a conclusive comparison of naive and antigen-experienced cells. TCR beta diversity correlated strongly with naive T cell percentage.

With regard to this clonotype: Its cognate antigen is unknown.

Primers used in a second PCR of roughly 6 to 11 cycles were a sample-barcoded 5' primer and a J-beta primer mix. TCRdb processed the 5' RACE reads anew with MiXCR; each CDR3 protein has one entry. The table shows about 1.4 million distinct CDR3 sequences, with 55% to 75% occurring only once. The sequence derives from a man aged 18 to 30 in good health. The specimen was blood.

The CDR3 sequence: CASSQVREDDEQFF. The CDR3 nucleotides read TGCGCCAGCAGCCAAGTCCGGGAGGACGATGAGCAGTTCTTC. The chain employs TRBV4-1 and TRBJ2-1; 7 nucleotides agree with TRBD2. Germline-derived CDR1 and CDR2 are MGHRA and YSYEKL. The V gene end was trimmed by 1 base and the J gene end by 8 bases; junction bases not matched to a gene: 5. This CDR3 contains 14 residues.